Below, one TCR beta chain is given with its context. Roughly 10^5 TCR templates were measured in each sample. Only in-frame clones appear in the TCRdb table, and some are missing; sequencing was by immunoSEQ multiplex PCR. Among around 110,000 clones listed, roughly 94% were seen once. With 5 bases clipped from V and 6 bases from J, the junction kept 10 bases outside the gene matches. The CDR3 contains 15 residues. CDR1 and CDR2 from the germline V gene are MNHEY and SVGAGI. The sample originates from a study of siplizumab effects on memory and regulatory T cells. The TCR sequence derives from a human donor in good health. V and J are TRBV6-5 and TRBJ2-7, with 10 bases fitting TRBD1. Input material: non-Treg CD4+ T cells sorted from blood. The CDR3 sequence: CASSRTGGNKFEQYF. The CDR3, as DNA: TGTGCCAGCAGTCGGACAGGGGGGAATAAATTCGAGCAGTACTTC.